This is a list of T cell receptor beta chains from one sample in a study of T cells in Graves' hyperthyroidism and ophthalmopathy. TCRdb re-called the multiplex PCR reads through MiXCR, storing one row per CDR3 protein. The table shows hundreds of thousands of distinct CDR3 sequences, with 20% to 25% occurring only once. Sample: blood. These receptors were collected from a man aged 50 or older with Graves' hyperthyroidism. The CDR3 runs from the conserved cysteine through the conserved F or W. Each record gives: clone size, V gene, J gene, D gene, CDR3 protein, CDR3 DNA. D genes are given only for firm matches. Some rows mark clone size as missing; the rest say once, few, many or name a class of expanded clone.

abundance: .
v_gene: TRBV20-1
j_gene: TRBJ1-1
d_gene: .
CDR3aa: CSARDFDRTLNTEAFF
CDR3nt: TGCAGTGCTAGAGATTTCGACCGGACCTTGAACACTGAAGCTTTCTTT

abundance: .
v_gene: TRBV2
j_gene: TRBJ2-2
d_gene: TRBD1
CDR3aa: CASRRQGSGELFF
CDR3nt: TGTGCCAGCAGGAGACAGGGGTCCGGGGAGCTGTTTTTT

abundance: .
v_gene: TRBV27
j_gene: TRBJ2-4
d_gene: .
CDR3aa: CASSLGTGDSQYF
CDR3nt: TGTGCCAGCAGTTTGGGTACAGGAGACAGTCAGTACTTC

abundance: few
v_gene: TRBV7-9
j_gene: TRBJ1-1
d_gene: .
CDR3aa: CASSLSSSEAFF
CDR3nt: TGTGCCAGCAGCCTCAGCAGTTCTGAAGCTTTCTTT

abundance: many
v_gene: TRBV7-2
j_gene: TRBJ2-2
d_gene: .
CDR3aa: CASSSALGLNTGELFF
CDR3nt: TGTGCCAGCAGTTCCGCACTTGGGCTTAACACCGGGGAGCTGTTTTTT

abundance: many
v_gene: TRBV28
j_gene: TRBJ2-1
d_gene: TRBD2
CDR3aa: CASTSQKVEREGRGEQFF
CDR3nt: TGTGCCAGCACTTCTCAGAAGGTGGAGCGGGAGGGGCGGGGGGAGCAGTTCTTC

abundance: many
v_gene: TRBV3-1
j_gene: TRBJ1-2
d_gene: TRBD1
CDR3aa: CASSLGTGGQGYGYTF
CDR3nt: TGTGCCAGCAGCCTCGGGACAGGGGGCCAAGGCTATGGCTACACCTTC

abundance: many
v_gene: TRBV9
j_gene: TRBJ2-7
d_gene: .
CDR3aa: CASSVGILGEQYF
CDR3nt: TGTGCCAGCAGCGTAGGAATTCTGGGAGAGCAGTACTTC

abundance: few
v_gene: TRBV6-5
j_gene: TRBJ1-6
d_gene: TRBD1
CDR3aa: CASSYQDRGTSPLHF
CDR3nt: TGTGCCAGCAGTTACCAGGACAGGGGAACTTCACCCCTCCACTTT

abundance: many
v_gene: TRBV27
j_gene: TRBJ2-1
d_gene: TRBD2
CDR3aa: CASSFGRESNEQFF
CDR3nt: TGTGCCAGCAGTTTTGGGCGGGAGAGCAATGAGCAGTTCTTC

abundance: .
v_gene: TRBV7-2
j_gene: TRBJ1-3
d_gene: .
CDR3aa: CASSLGFPGITGNTIYF
CDR3nt: TGTGCCAGCAGCTTAGGATTTCCGGGGATAACTGGAAACACCATATATTTT

abundance: .
v_gene: TRBV4-1
j_gene: TRBJ2-7
d_gene: TRBD1
CDR3aa: CASSQEDRGSYEQYF
CDR3nt: TGCGCCAGCAGCCAAGAGGACAGGGGGTCCTACGAGCAGTACTTC

abundance: few
v_gene: TRBV11-3
j_gene: TRBJ2-7
d_gene: .
CDR3aa: CASSPTKFSFFYEQYF
CDR3nt: TGTGCCAGCAGCCCGACAAAATTCTCGTTTTTTTACGAGCAGTACTTC

abundance: .
v_gene: TRBV7-9
j_gene: TRBJ1-1
d_gene: .
CDR3aa: CASSLGGGGLGTEAFF
CDR3nt: TGTGCCAGCAGCTTGGGGGGAGGGGGTTTAGGAACTGAAGCTTTCTTT

abundance: .
v_gene: TRBV28
j_gene: TRBJ2-5
d_gene: .
CDR3aa: CASSLRWGQETQYF
CDR3nt: TGTGCCAGCAGTTTACGCTGGGGGCAAGAGACCCAGTACTTC

abundance: .
v_gene: TRBV11-3
j_gene: TRBJ2-7
d_gene: TRBD2
CDR3aa: CASSLNSGLDGPEQYF
CDR3nt: TGTGCCAGCAGCTTAAATTCGGGACTAGATGGTCCCGAGCAGTACTTC